This T cell receptor beta chain was recovered during a study of cytomegalovirus exposure and HLA in healthy donors. Notes on the study in general: Information on immune exposure was restricted to one variable (CMV serostatus). The study put roughly 160 TCR beta chains on its list as cytomegalovirus-associated.

The PCR had 60 Vbeta and 13 Jbeta primers. Clones were sequenced by immunoSEQ multiplex PCR, and TCRdb holds only the in-frame ones, with some missing. Seen here are around 50,000 clones, approximately 82% observed once, and the top ten hold around 2.8%. About this clone: What it binds is not known.

This CDR3 is 13 amino acids long. The germline V gene has CDR1 SGHAT and CDR2 FQNNGV. The V and J ends lost 0 bases and 6 bases respectively, with 9 bases between them. The clonotype was recovered from a man aged 45-65 years in good health and CMV-seronegative. Material: PBMCs. The chain employs TRBV11-2 and TRBJ2-7; D uncertain. The chain's CDR3 is CASSLELLGEQYF. CDR3 bases: TGTGCCAGCAGCTTAGAATTGCTCGGCGAGCAGTACTTC.